A single sample gave rise to the 24 T cell receptor beta chains below, sequenced in a study of shared clonotypes between healthy human individuals. Using immunoSEQ multiplex PCR, the repertoire was profiled, and TCRdb retains in-frame clones only, with some absent. Among roughly 2.6 million clones, 90% to 95% were seen once, and the ten largest hold around 0.15%. The sequenced sample was naive CD4+ T cells sorted from blood. As for subset: CD45RA+ positively selected. These receptors came from a man younger than 35 in good health.

On this clone: Other DNA sequences in this sample translate to the same CDR3. The chain combines TRBV18 with TRBJ1-5, with D perhaps TRBD1 (6 bases). Trimming took off 5 bases at V and 7 bases at J, with 9 bases between the two ends. CDR1 KGHSH and CDR2 LQKENI come from the germline V gene. The CDR3 is 12 residues long. The CDR3 reads CASSGQGQPQHF. In nucleotides, the CDR3 is TGTGCCAGCTCAGGTCAGGGGCAGCCCCAGCATTTT.

The genes are TRBV6-6 and TRBJ2-7, with D maybe TRBD2 (6 bases). The V end lost 4 bases, the J end lost 3 bases, and 16 bases lay between the germline ends. The germline V gene encodes CDR1 MNHNY and CDR2 SVGAGI (reference sequence). CDR3 length: 15 residues. CDR3 region: CASSSGPLGGYEQYF. The CDR3 DNA is TGTGCCAGCAGTTCTGGCCCCCTCGGGGGCTACGAGCAGTACTTC.

The chain employs TRBV7-6 and TRBJ2-5, with D unresolved. The length of the CDR3 is 13 residues. CDR1 and CDR2 (germline): SGHVS, FNYEAQ. With 8 bases removed from V and 3 bases from J, the gap between germline ends came to 13 bases. Here the CDR3 DNA reads TGTGCCAGCGGTTTGGGTGCGGAAGAGACCCAGTACTTC. Its protein is CASGLGAEETQYF.

About this clone itself: Other DNA sequences in this specimen translate into the identical CDR3. The rearrangement uses TRBV2 and TRBJ2-4; a possible D gene is TRBD2 (6 bases). This CDR3 is 15 amino acids long. V lost 3 bases to trimming and J lost 0 bases, with 9 bases between them. Germline V lookup: CDR1 SNHLY, CDR2 FYNNEI. In nucleotides, the CDR3 is TGTGCCAGCAGTGAGGGCGGGGTAGCCAAAAACATTCAGTACTTC. Its protein product is CASSEGGVAKNIQYF.

The chain is built from TRBV10-1 and TRBJ2-7; TRBD1 matches at 9 bases. Germline CDR1 is WNHNN and CDR2 is SYGVQD (reference sequence). The V segment lost 6 bases and the J segment 5 bases; nucleotides outside the gene matches: 11. This CDR3 has 15 amino acids. This CDR3 is CASSAGTGIIHEQYF. In nucleotides, the CDR3 is TGCGCCAGCAGCGCCGGGACAGGGATAATCCACGAGCAGTACTTC.

The V gene is TRBV10-3, the J gene TRBJ1-1; 9 bases agree with TRBD1. V dropped 7 bases and J dropped 7; count of bases not matched to a gene: 7. The CDR3 sequence is 13 residues long. Germline CDR1 and CDR2: ENHRY and SYGVKD. CDR3 sequence (DNA): TGTGCCATCAAAAACACAGGGGGCTTTGAAGCTTTCTTT. This encodes CAIKNTGGFEAFF.

The CDR3 nucleotides are TGTGCCAGTAGCGGTAGCGGGAGCACCGGGGAGCTGTTTTTT. Encoded protein: CASSGSGSTGELFF. The V and J genes are TRBV19 and TRBJ2-2, with TRBD2 matching 9 bases. This CDR3 has 14 amino acids. V gave up 6 bases and J gave up 4 bases; unmatched junction bases: 3. The germline CDR1 and CDR2 sequences are LNHDA and SQIVND (reference sequence).

The chain carries TRBV2 and TRBJ2-2, with 7 bases matching TRBD2. This CDR3 comprises 14 residues. Germline lookup yields CDR1 SNHLY and CDR2 FYNNEI. J gave up 6 bases and V 6 bases, and 7 bases lay outside the gene matches. The CDR3 nucleotides are TGTGCCAGCAGAGCGCGGGAGATATCCGGGGAGCTGTTTTTT. Amino acids: CASRAREISGELFF.

The chain recombines TRBV2 with TRBJ1-6; maybe TRBD1 (6 bases). The V gene's germline CDR1 is SNHLY and CDR2 FYNNEI. There are 16 residues in the CDR3. Trimming left V 3 bases short and J 10 bases short, with 19 bases between. CDR3 coding DNA: TGTGCCAGCAGTGATACAGGGCGTCGGTTAGGATCACCCCTCCACTTT. This encodes CASSDTGRRLGSPLHF. Together with reference TRBV2 and TRBJ1-6, the CDR3 gives the full variable domain: EPEVTQTPSHQVTQMGQEVILRCVPISNHLYFYWYRQILGQKVEFLVSFYNNEISEKSEIFDDQFSVERPDGSNFTLKIRSTKLEDSAMYFCASSDTGRRLGSPLHFGNGTRLTVT.

Worth noting for this clone: This CDR3 is also generated by other DNA sequences in the sample. The chain uses TRBV4-3 and TRBJ1-4; maybe TRBD1 (5 bases). This CDR3 is 15 amino acids long. With 0 bases removed from V and 3 bases from J, the gap between germline ends came to 8 bases. The germline gives CDR1 LGHNA, CDR2 YSLEER. The DNA for the CDR3 is TGCGCCAGCAGCCAAGATCCGGGACCTAATGAAAAACTGTTTTTT. Amino acid sequence: CASSQDPGPNEKLFF.

The CDR3 nucleotides are TGTGCCAGCAGCCCTAGCGGGACTTCATACGAGCAGTACTTC. This gives the protein CASSPSGTSYEQYF. The chain has TRBV11-3 and TRBJ2-7, with 9 bases that match TRBD2. The V segment lost 5 bases and the J segment 4 bases; nucleotides outside the gene matches: 6. Germline lookup yields CDR1 SGHNT and CDR2 YENEEA. The CDR3 spans 14 residues.

This chain connects TRBV7-9 to TRBJ1-2; 7 nucleotides align to TRBD1. Germline values: CDR1 SEHNR, CDR2 FQNEAQ (reference sequence). The CDR3 is 16 residues long. Trimming removed 5 bases from V and 3 bases from J; junction bases left unmatched: 12. CDR3 nucleotides: TGTGCCAGCAGCCATAGACCACAGGGGCAGGACTATGGCTACACCTTC. Protein product: CASSHRPQGQDYGYTF.

This clone was found once. The rearrangement uses TRBV5-1 and TRBJ2-3; maybe TRBD1 (6 bases). Trimming took off 4 bases at V and 4 bases at J, with 16 bases between the two ends. This CDR3 region has 15 residues. From germline, CDR1 is SGHRS and CDR2 YFSETQ. This chain's CDR3 is CASSVTGSEADTQYF. CDR3 in DNA: TGCGCCAGCAGCGTAACAGGGAGTGAGGCAGATACGCAGTATTTT.

This rearrangement joins TRBV18 to TRBJ1-1; 11 nucleotides agree with TRBD1. Germline V lookup: CDR1 KGHSH, CDR2 LQKENI. The CDR3 sequence is 15 residues long. J lost 4 bases, V lost 6 bases, and 7 bases had no gene match. The CDR3 region is CASSGQGAGVTEAFF. Written as DNA, the CDR3 is TGTGCCAGCTCCGGACAGGGGGCCGGGGTCACTGAAGCTTTCTTT.

V and J are TRBV7-2 and TRBJ2-1; 7 nucleotides match TRBD1. Germline assignment: CDR1 SGHTA and CDR2 FQGNSA. CDR3 size: 15 residues. Germline trimming cut 8 bases from V and 9 bases from J; bases unmatched to any gene: 16. The CDR3 DNA follows: TGTGCCAGCGAGAGACCGAACAGGGGCTCGAGTGAGCAGTTCTTC. It encodes CASERPNRGSSEQFF.

Only one count was recorded for this clone. This chain connects TRBV7-6 to TRBJ1-4; the match to TRBD1 covers 7 bases. CDR3 size: 13 residues. The V and J ends lost 5 bases and 8 bases, in that order; junction bases with no gene match: 5. The germline CDR1 and CDR2 sequences are SGHVS and FNYEAQ. The CDR3 DNA reads TGTGCCAGCAGCGAGACAGGGCGGGAAAAACTGTTTTTT. Translating gives CASSETGREKLFF. Filled out from reference TRBV7-6 and TRBJ1-4, the complete variable domain reads GAGVSQSPRYKVTKRGQDVALRCDPISGHVSLYWYRQALGQGPEFLTYFNYEAQQDKSGLPNDRFSAERPEGSISTLTIQRTEQRDSAMYRCASSETGREKLFFGSGTQLSVL.

This rearrangement joins TRBV6-1 to TRBJ1-2; TRBD1 is a possible D gene (5 bases). Germline V lookup: CDR1 MNHNS, CDR2 SASEGT. The CDR3 length is 15 residues. Trimming removed 1 base from V and 4 bases from J, with 13 bases in between. DNA of the CDR3: TGTGCCAGCAGTGAAGTCCCGGGGGTGAGCTATGGCTACACCTTC. Protein sequence: CASSEVPGVSYGYTF.

The table lists this clone with a count of one. Here the CDR3 reads CASSADRGRENSPLHF. The DNA of the CDR3 is TGTGCCAGCAGCGCGGACAGGGGGCGAGAAAATTCACCCCTCCACTTT. V gene TRBV21-1 combines with J gene TRBJ1-6; the tabulated D call, TRBD1, remains unverified against the DNA. TRBV21-1 is assigned pseudogene status. This CDR3 is built from 16 residues.

The CDR3 DNA reads TGTGCCAGCAGCCTCTGGGCAGGGGGCAATGGCTACACCTTC. This gives the protein CASSLWAGGNGYTF. The chain carries TRBV2 and TRBJ1-2; 8 nucleotides line up with TRBD1. This CDR3 comprises 14 residues. Unmatched junction bases numbered 9, after V lost 6 bases and J lost 6 bases. The germline V gene has CDR1 SNHLY and CDR2 FYNNEI.

The V and J genes are TRBV4-1 and TRBJ2-1; no definite D call. The CDR3 consists of 11 residues. Germline V gene sequence: CDR1 MGHRA, CDR2 YSYEKL. V lost 2 bases and J 10 bases, leaving 6 bases between the germline ends. The CDR3 DNA reads as TGCGCCAGCAGCCAAAGCACCGAGCAGTTCTTC. The encoded protein is CASSQSTEQFF.

The V and J genes are TRBV28 and TRBJ2-5; D is possibly TRBD1 (6 bases). CDR3 length equals 12 residues. Germline V gene data show CDR1 as MDHEN and CDR2 as SYDVKM. The V gene lost 6 bases and the J gene lost 1 base, with 6 bases spanning the gap. CDR3 residues: CASRQGQETQYF. The CDR3 region has the DNA TGTGCCAGCAGACAGGGCCAAGAGACCCAGTACTTC.

J is TRBJ1-4 and V is TRBV10-3; D not resolved. Per the germline V gene, CDR1 is ENHRY and CDR2 is SYGVKD. This CDR3 spans 15 amino acids. V shed 6 bases and J shed 0 bases, with 11 bases lying between them. CDR3 sequence (DNA): TGTGCCATCAGCGTCTCCGGGACAACTAATGAAAAACTGTTTTTT. As protein: CAISVSGTTNEKLFF.

The V and J genes are TRBV5-4 and TRBJ2-3; D is perhaps TRBD2 (5 bases). Trimming pared 2 bases from V and 5 bases from J, leaving 9 bases between. From germline, CDR1 is SGHNT and CDR2 YYREEE (reference sequence). The CDR3 length is 13 residues. CDR3 DNA sequence: TGTGCCAGCAGCTTAGCGGCGCAAGATACGCAGTATTTT. Amino acid sequence: CASSLAAQDTQYF.

As to this clone: The same CDR3 arises from other DNA sequences in this sample as well. This chain connects TRBV10-1 to TRBJ2-5; D perhaps matches TRBD2 (6 bases). From germline, CDR1 is WNHNN and CDR2 SYGVQD (reference sequence). Trimming removed 0 bases from V and 5 bases from J, with 10 bases in between. There are 14 residues in the CDR3. The chain's CDR3 is CASSESGGQETQYF. DNA of the CDR3: TGCGCCAGCAGTGAGTCCGGGGGTCAGGAGACCCAGTACTTC.